This TCR beta chain was sequenced in a study of PD-1 blockade in classical Hodgkin lymphoma. The study, taken as a whole, reports: Partial responders and progressors had significantly lower baseline TCR diversity. The origin of the repertoire differences remains undefined, with disease activity or prior therapy as possible causes. Exclusion removed patients who began nivolumab under 1 year after ASCT.

The sample's time point: cycle 4 day 1 (C4D1), after more than 5 weeks of nivolumab. In every patient, relapse followed autologous stem cell transplantation, while exposure to brentuximab vedotin differed. Patients had relapsed/refractory classical Hodgkin lymphoma with complete response, partial response or progressive disease as best response. Sequencing used immunoSEQ multiplex PCR; TCRdb keeps in-frame clones, though not all of them. The data hold 90,000 to 140,000 clones, with 89% observed a single time. As to this clone: Its antigen is not known.

The TCR was taken from a human donor with classical Hodgkin lymphoma. The material was peripheral blood mononuclear cells (PBMCs), obtained before the fourth cycle of nivolumab.

The CDR3 DNA reads as TGTGCCAGCAGCTGGGGGGGGCCGGAGACCCAGTACTTC. This codes for CASSWGGPETQYF. V and J are TRBV7-2 and TRBJ2-5; weak D call: TRBD2 (7 bases). Per the germline V gene, CDR1 is SGHTA and CDR2 is FQGNSA. V lost 4 bases, J lost 5 bases, and 11 bases lay in between. The CDR3 has 13 residues.